This TCR beta chain was retrieved from a study of T cell responses to AZD1222 COVID-19 vaccine. The wider study: Whether given at about 4 or about 12 weeks, second doses were pooled. Study-level findings and limits: Mostly white British, mostly female donors; authors suggested clonal diversity may be underestimated. After two AZD1222 doses, spike-specific TCR breadth and depth rose versus day 0. Every sample of the repertoires postdated the peak T cell response.

The repertoire was sequenced with immunoSEQ multiplex PCR; TCRdb's copy has only in-frame clones and lacks some. The sample yields approximately 100,000 clones, more than 90% seen once. The V and J ends lost 3 bases and 3 bases respectively, with 11 bases between them. This CDR3 is 14 amino acids long. Germline CDR1 KGHSH, CDR2 LQKENI. In the case of this clone: Its antigen is unknown.

The chain combines TRBV18 with TRBJ1-1; no definite D call. This sequence originates from an adult in good health. Sample: peripheral blood, taken on day 0 of AZD1222 vaccination. The CDR3 loop is CASSPATTYTEAFF. The DNA for the CDR3 is TGTGCCAGCTCACCTGCCACGACCTACACTGAAGCTTTCTTT.